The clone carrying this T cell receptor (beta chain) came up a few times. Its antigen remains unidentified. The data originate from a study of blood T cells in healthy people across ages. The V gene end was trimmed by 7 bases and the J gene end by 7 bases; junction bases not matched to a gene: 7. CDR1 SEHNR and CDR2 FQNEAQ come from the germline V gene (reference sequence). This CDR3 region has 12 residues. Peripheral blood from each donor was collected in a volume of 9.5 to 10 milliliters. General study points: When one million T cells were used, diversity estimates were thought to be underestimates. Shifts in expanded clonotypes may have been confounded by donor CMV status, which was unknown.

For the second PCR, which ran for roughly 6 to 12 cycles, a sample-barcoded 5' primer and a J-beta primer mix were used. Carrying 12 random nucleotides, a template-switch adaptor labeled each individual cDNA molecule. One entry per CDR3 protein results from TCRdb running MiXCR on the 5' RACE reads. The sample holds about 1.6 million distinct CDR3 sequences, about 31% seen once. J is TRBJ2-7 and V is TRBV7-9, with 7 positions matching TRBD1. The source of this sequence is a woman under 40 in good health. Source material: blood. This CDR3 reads CASTTGAAEQYF. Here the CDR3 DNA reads TGTGCCAGCACCACAGGGGCAGCGGAGCAGTACTTC.